Shown below are 27 T cell receptor beta chains from a single sample sequenced in a study of CD8+ T cells in alopecia areata. Treatment: oral pan-JAK inhibitor, 5-10 mg twice daily. Reverse transcribed after extraction, RNA yielded cDNA as the sequencing template. Assay: immunoSEQ multiplex PCR; the TCRdb copy retains only in-frame clones and omits some. The sample contains about 200,000 clones, 58% of which appear only once. The input for sequencing was CD4+ T cells sorted from blood, taken at week 24, from a patient treated with tofacitinib. These receptors all stem from a human donor with alopecia areata.

The sample holds a few counts of this clone. This rearrangement joins TRBV6-5 to TRBJ1-1; 9 bases agree with TRBD1. CDR1 and CDR2 from the germline V gene are MNHEY and SVGAGI. This CDR3 has 16 amino acids. V shed 4 bases and J 5 bases; nucleotides not matched to a gene: 11. The CDR3 here is CASSSSPGQGRTEAFF. The CDR3, as DNA: TGTGCCAGCAGTTCCTCACCGGGACAGGGAAGGACTGAAGCTTTCTTT.

The chain carries TRBV6-5 and TRBJ2-5; a possible D gene is TRBD1 (8 bases). The germline V gene encodes CDR1 MNHEY and CDR2 SVGAGI. This CDR3 has 14 amino acids. V lost 6 bases, J lost 5 bases, and 16 bases lay in between. In DNA, the CDR3 is TGTGCCAGCAGATACGGACAGGGAGGGGAGACCCAGTACTTC. Translated: CASRYGQGGETQYF.

V is TRBV11-2 and J is TRBJ1-1; D might be TRBD1 (5 bases). Germline V gives CDR1 SGHAT, CDR2 FQNNGV. V lost 2 bases, J lost 10 bases, and 11 bases lay in between. The CDR3 spans 12 residues. CDR3 nucleotides: TGTGCCAGCAGCTTAATTCAGGGAGTAGCTTTCTTT. Protein: CASSLIQGVAFF.

This clone was observed a single time. This chain links TRBV29-1 with TRBJ2-1; TRBD1 matches at 7 bases. CDR1 and CDR2 from the germline V gene are SQVTM and ANQGSEA. V lost 2 bases, J lost 4 bases, and 8 bases stayed unmatched. The CDR3 runs 15 residues. The CDR3 nucleotides are TGCAGCGTTGAACCGACAGGGTTTGGGTACAATGAGCAGTTCTTC. It specifies CSVEPTGFGYNEQFF.

This clone has more than one count but fewer than ten. This sequence joins TRBV7-3 and TRBJ2-1, with D perhaps matching TRBD2 (6 bases). Deletions cut 3 bases from V and 5 bases from J, with 8 bases between. CDR1 SGHTA and CDR2 FQGTGA come from the germline V gene. This CDR3 has 13 residues. CDR3 amino acids: CASSLTRDNEQFF. CDR3 coding DNA: TGTGCCAGCAGCTTGACTAGAGACAATGAGCAGTTCTTC.

For the CDR3, the DNA is TGTGCCTGGGGGGCCTCCCGCGGATACGAGCAGTACTTC. Its protein is CAWGASRGYEQYF. The chain combines TRBV30 with TRBJ2-7, with D possibly TRBD1 on 5 matching bases. This CDR3 comprises 13 residues. V lost 5 bases to trimming and J lost 4 bases, with 15 bases between them. Per the germline V gene, CDR1 is GTSNPN and CDR2 is SVGIG (reference sequence).

The table lists this clone with a count of one. The chain couples TRBV10-3 to TRBJ1-2; perhaps TRBD1 as D (6 bases). Germline-derived CDR1 and CDR2 are ENHRY and SYGVKD. CDR3 length equals 13 residues. The V end lost 3 bases, the J end lost 3 bases, and 8 bases lay between the germline ends. The CDR3 is CAISEQGHYGYTF. CDR3 nucleotides: TGTGCCATCAGTGAACAGGGACACTATGGCTACACCTTC.

This clone was detected only a few times. The V gene is TRBV10-3, the J gene TRBJ2-5; no clear D gene. Per germline, CDR1 ENHRY and CDR2 SYGVKD. The ends were cut back, 10 bases at V and 2 bases at J, with 14 bases in the middle. CDR3 size: 13 residues. CDR3 region: CATREGNQETQYF. DNA for the CDR3: TGTGCCACAAGGGAAGGGAATCAAGAGACCCAGTACTTC.

This clone came up once. The chain is built from TRBV5-1 and TRBJ2-5; TRBD2 might be the D (6 bases). V lost 5 bases to trimming and J lost 4 bases, with 18 bases between them. Looked up from germline, CDR1 is SGHRS and CDR2 is YFSETQ. The CDR3 is 15 residues long. The CDR3 is CASRWGDDIGETQYF. CDR3 DNA: TGCGCCAGCAGGTGGGGGGACGACATAGGAGAGACCCAGTACTTC.

DNA for the CDR3: TGTGCCAGCAGATTTCCGGGACAGCCATATGGCTACACCTTC. Encoded protein: CASRFPGQPYGYTF. The chain employs TRBV11-2 and TRBJ1-2, with TRBD1 matching over 7 bases. The CDR3 length is 14 residues. V dropped 6 bases and J dropped 5; count of bases not matched to a gene: 9. CDR1 SGHAT and CDR2 FQNNGV come from the germline V gene. Together with reference TRBV11-2 and TRBJ1-2, the CDR3 gives the full variable domain: EAGVAQSPRYKIIEKRQSVAFWCNPISGHATLYWYQQILGQGPKLLIQFQNNGVVDDSQLPKDRFSAERLKGVDSTLKIQPAKLEDSAVYLCASRFPGQPYGYTFGSGTRLTVV.

V and J are TRBV13 and TRBJ1-2; weak D call: TRBD1 (6 bases). The CDR3 sequence is 15 residues long. Germline CDR1 is PRHDT and CDR2 is FYEKMQ (reference sequence). Trimming removed 6 bases from V and 0 bases from J, with 14 bases in between. The CDR3 nucleotides read TGTGCCAGCAGTGTAAGGGACACTACTAACTATGGCTACACCTTC. Translating gives CASSVRDTTNYGYTF.

The chain recombines TRBV25-1 with TRBJ2-5, with D hard to call. CDR1 is MGHDK, CDR2 SYGVNS, per germline. CDR3 length equals 14 residues. V lost 4 bases and J 4 bases, leaving 13 bases between the germline ends. The CDR3 region has the DNA TGTGCCAGCAGTGGTGTTGGTGGGCGAGAGACCCAGTACTTC. Its translation: CASSGVGGRETQYF. The whole variable domain, remainder taken from reference TRBV25-1 and TRBJ2-5, is EADIYQTPRYLVIGTGKKITLECSQTMGHDKMYWYQQDPGMELHLIHYSYGVNSTEKGDLSSESTVSRIRTEHFPLTLESARPSHTSQYLCASSGVGGRETQYFGPGTRLLVL.

The V call is TRBV18, the J call TRBJ2-5; TRBD1 matches 7 bases. The germline gives CDR1 KGHSH, CDR2 LQKENI. The CDR3 is 16 amino acids. J lost 2 bases, V lost 3 bases, and 9 bases had no gene match. CDR3 sequence reads: CASSPPWDRDQETQYF. The CDR3 coding sequence is TGTGCCAGCTCACCTCCATGGGACAGAGATCAAGAGACCCAGTACTTC.

The chain joins TRBV27 to TRBJ2-6; no definite D call. Trimming removed 6 bases at V and 2 bases at J, with 5 bases between. The CDR3 is made up of 13 amino acids. Germline V CDR1 and CDR2: MNHEY, SMNVEV (reference sequence). Here the CDR3 DNA reads TGTGCCAGCAGGCCTACTGGGGCCAACGTCCTGACTTTC. Residues: CASRPTGANVLTF. Full variable domain (missing parts from reference TRBV27 and TRBJ2-6): EAQVTQNPRYLITVTGKKLTVTCSQNMNHEYMSWYRQDPGLGLRQIYYSMNVEVTDKGDVPEGYKVSRKEKRNFPLILESPSPNQTSLYFCASRPTGANVLTFGAGSRLTVL.

The J gene is TRBJ2-1, the V gene TRBV5-1; the D gene could be TRBD1 or TRBD2 (5 bases each). The CDR3 is 14 amino acids. Looked up from germline, CDR1 is SGHRS and CDR2 is YFSETQ. The V end was cut by 6 bases, the J end by 15 bases, with 25 bases between. The CDR3 coding sequence is TGCGCCAGCACCCTGGGCAGTGGGGCGCCACGGGGGTTCTTC. It translates to CASTLGSGAPRGFF.

This clone turned up a few times. The V call is TRBV27, the J call TRBJ1-2; D remains unclear. V was clipped by 2 bases and J by 2 bases, with 9 bases between them. This CDR3 has 14 amino acids. The germline V gene encodes CDR1 MNHEY and CDR2 SMNVEV (reference sequence). CDR3 DNA sequence: TGTGCCAGCAGTTTAGAACCCGGCAACTATGGCTACACCTTC. Encoded protein: CASSLEPGNYGYTF.

This clone appeared a single time. A read error may account for a junction end that differs from germline. The chain recombines TRBV25-1 with TRBJ1-2, with 8 nucleotides matching TRBD1. CDR3 length equals 13 residues. CDR1 MGHDK and CDR2 SYGVNS come from the germline V gene. CDR3 region: CASSKYRGNGYTF. For the CDR3, the DNA is TGTGCCAGCAGTAAATACAGGGGGAATGGCTACACCTTC.

V usage is TRBV30 and J usage is TRBJ1-2; TRBD1 aligns across 9 bases. V shed 6 bases, J shed 2 bases, and the junction held 7 bases outside the gene matches. CDR1 GTSNPN and CDR2 SVGIG come from the germline V gene (reference sequence). The CDR3 extends over 14 amino acids. CDR3 bases: TGTGCCTGTCAAGGAGGGACAGGGAACTATGGCTACACCTTC. The encoded protein is CACQGGTGNYGYTF.

This chain uses TRBV5-4 with TRBJ2-1, with 11 bases matching TRBD2. The CDR3 has 15 amino acids. Looked up from germline, CDR1 is SGHNT and CDR2 is YYREEE (reference sequence). V lost 4 bases, J lost 7 bases, and 7 bases stayed unmatched. Here the CDR3 reads CASSKTSGVQNEQFF. The CDR3, as DNA: TGTGCCAGCAGCAAGACTAGCGGGGTACAGAATGAGCAGTTCTTC.

The rearrangement joins TRBV25-1 to TRBJ2-2, with 8 bases fitting TRBD2. The V and J ends lost 6 bases and 6 bases, in that order; junction bases with no gene match: 12. The germline V gene encodes CDR1 MGHDK and CDR2 SYGVNS. The CDR3 spans 16 residues. CDR3 nucleotides: TGTGCCAGCAGCGAGGACGGGGGGGGCGCCCCCGGGGAGCTGTTTTTT. This encodes CASSEDGGGAPGELFF.

CDR3 residues: CASSLGDSHEQYF. CDR3 coding DNA: TGCGCCAGCAGCTTGGGGGACAGCCACGAGCAGTACTTC. The chain carries TRBV5-1 and TRBJ2-7; 7 nucleotides align to TRBD1. The CDR3 has 13 amino acids. J lost 5 bases, V lost 0 bases, and 2 bases had no gene match. The germline V gene encodes CDR1 SGHRS and CDR2 YFSETQ.

The V gene is TRBV11-2, the J gene TRBJ2-3; perhaps TRBD2 as D (5 bases). V lost 1 base and J lost 0, with 14 bases in between. CDR1 and CDR2 from the germline V gene are SGHAT and FQNNGV. The CDR3 consists of 17 residues. CDR3 DNA: TGTGCCAGCAGCTTAGTGTTGCGGGTCCCTAGCACAGATACGCAGTATTTT. As protein: CASSLVLRVPSTDTQYF. Variable domain in full (rest from reference TRBV11-2 and TRBJ2-3): EAGVAQSPRYKIIEKRQSVAFWCNPISGHATLYWYQQILGQGPKLLIQFQNNGVVDDSQLPKDRFSAERLKGVDSTLKIQPAKLEDSAVYLCASSLVLRVPSTDTQYFGPGTRLTVL.

There are many counts of this clone. The chain carries TRBV23-1 and TRBJ1-2; D is undetermined. TRBV23-1 is an ORF; its function is uncertain. The CDR3 runs to 13 residues. With 5 bases removed from V and 4 bases from J, the gap between germline ends came to 11 bases. CDR3 residues: CASSSPRAYGYTF. The CDR3 region has the DNA TGCGCCAGCAGTAGCCCCCGTGCCTATGGCTACACCTTC.

This clone was picked up a small number of times. V gene TRBV7-2 combines with J gene TRBJ2-3, with unresolved D. CDR3 size: 13 residues. Trimming took 4 bases from V and 11 from J, leaving 16 bases between them. The germline CDR1 and CDR2 sequences are SGHTA and FQGNSA. DNA of the CDR3: TGTGCCAGCAGCTCCTATGGAGAGACCAGGCAGTATTTT. This gives the protein CASSSYGETRQYF.

There are a few counts of this clone. V and J are TRBV30 and TRBJ2-1; D not certain. Germline V gene sequence: CDR1 GTSNPN, CDR2 SVGIG (reference sequence). The CDR3 extends over 15 amino acids. Trimming removed 1 base from V and 3 bases from J, with 13 bases in between. In DNA, the CDR3 is TGTGCCTGGAGTGGTGGCGCAATGAACTACAATGAGCAGTTCTTC. As protein: CAWSGGAMNYNEQFF.

V gene TRBV5-1 combines with J gene TRBJ1-1; no definite D call. In germline, CDR1 is SGHRS, CDR2 YFSETQ. The V gene lost 1 base and the J gene lost 6 bases, with 13 bases spanning the gap. There are 14 residues in the CDR3. CDR3 sequence (DNA): TGCGCCAGCAGCTTGTTCCTCTCGTCCCCTGAAGCTTTCTTT. The encoded protein is CASSLFLSSPEAFF. Looking up the rest from reference TRBV5-1 and TRBJ1-1 gives the full variable domain: KAGVTQTPRYLIKTRGQQVTLSCSPISGHRSVSWYQQTPGQGLQFLFEYFSETQRNKGNFPGRFSGRQFSNSRSEMNVSTLELGDSALYLCASSLFLSSPEAFFGQGTRLTVV.

CDR3 sequence (DNA): TGTGCCAGCAGTAAACAGGGAAACTATGGCTACACCTTC. Its translation: CASSKQGNYGYTF. The V call is TRBV2, the J call TRBJ1-2, with D possibly TRBD1 on 6 matching bases. CDR1 is SNHLY and CDR2 is FYNNEI in the germline V gene. V lost 5 bases and J lost 2, with 9 bases in between. CDR3 length equals 13 residues. Filled out from reference TRBV2 and TRBJ1-2, the complete variable domain reads EPEVTQTPSHQVTQMGQEVILRCVPISNHLYFYWYRQILGQKVEFLVSFYNNEISEKSEIFDDQFSVERPDGSNFTLKIRSTKLEDSAMYFCASSKQGNYGYTFGSGTRLTVV.